This T cell receptor (beta chain) was captured by sequencing in a study of OX40 agonist ivuxolimab in advanced cancers. Study-level background: Dose-escalation patients suffered from hepatocellular carcinoma, melanoma, renal cell or head and neck cancer. Patients with prior anti-PD-1, anti-PD-L1 or anti-CTLA-4 therapy were eligible; about 41% had some. Study conclusions and caveats: The 0.1-3.0 mg/kg partial responders had among the lowest clonal expansion.

CDR3 length: 16 amino acids. CDR1 LGHNA and CDR2 YSLEER come from the germline V gene. The ends were cut back, 0 bases at V and 0 bases at J, with 9 bases in the middle. The table came from immunoSEQ multiplex PCR; TCRdb's copy has only in-frame clones and leaves some out. The top ten clones hold about 0.31% of a sample with 90,000 or so clones, 89% of them seen once. As to this clone: Its antigen is not known.

Here the sequenced sample was CD4+ or CD8+ T cells sorted from blood, taken in a trial of the OX40 agonist ivuxolimab. The chain couples TRBV4-3 to TRBJ1-3; D is unresolved. The receptor was isolated from an adult with an advanced solid tumor such as melanoma, head and neck, liver or kidney cancer. DNA for the CDR3: TGCGCCAGCAGCCAAGATCAAGGCGCCTCTGGAAACACCATATATTTT. As protein: CASSQDQGASGNTIYF.